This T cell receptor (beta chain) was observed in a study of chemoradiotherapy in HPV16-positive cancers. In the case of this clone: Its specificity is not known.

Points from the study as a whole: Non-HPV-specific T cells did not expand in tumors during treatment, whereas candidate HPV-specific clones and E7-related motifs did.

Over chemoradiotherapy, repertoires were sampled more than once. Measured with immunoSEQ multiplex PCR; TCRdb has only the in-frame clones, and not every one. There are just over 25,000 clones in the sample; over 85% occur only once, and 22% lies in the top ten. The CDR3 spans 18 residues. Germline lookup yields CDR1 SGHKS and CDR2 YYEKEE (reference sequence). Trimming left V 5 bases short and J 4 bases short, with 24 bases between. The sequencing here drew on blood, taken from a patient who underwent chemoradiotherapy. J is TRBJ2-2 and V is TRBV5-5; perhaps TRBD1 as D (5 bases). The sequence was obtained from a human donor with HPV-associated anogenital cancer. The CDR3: CASSRRNVFREITGELFF. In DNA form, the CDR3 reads TGTGCCAGCAGTCGTCGAAACGTGTTCAGGGAAATCACCGGGGAGCTGTTTTTT.